These 16 T cell receptor beta chains were all obtained from the same sample, sequenced in a study of blood T cell repertoires in COVID-19. Profiling relied on immunoSEQ multiplex PCR, and the TCRdb table lists in-frame clones only, not all of them. This repertoire shows 120,000 to 150,000 clones, 80% found once; its top ten account for roughly 13%. Sequencing was performed on peripheral blood. These receptors came from a man in his fifties or sixties with active or convalescent COVID-19.

The V call is TRBV4-3, the J call TRBJ2-3; TRBD2 matches at 15 bases. The CDR3 loop spans 18 amino acids. Germline V CDR1 and CDR2: LGHNA, YSLEER. The V segment lost 0 bases and the J segment 6 bases; nucleotides outside the gene matches: 7. DNA for the CDR3: TGCGCCAGCAGCCAAGAATTAGGTGGACTAGCGGGAGGGGATACGCAGTATTTT. It yields the protein CASSQELGGLAGGDTQYF.

The chain employs TRBV15 and TRBJ1-2; possible D gene TRBD1, 5 bases. Per germline, CDR1 LNHNV and CDR2 YYDKDF (reference sequence). The V end lost 0 bases, the J end lost 4 bases, and 15 bases lay between the germline ends. This CDR3 contains 16 residues. The CDR3 DNA sequence: TGTGCCACCAGCAGAGATCGGGGGATTGCAGGCTATGGCTACACCTTC. Residues: CATSRDRGIAGYGYTF.

In nucleotides, the CDR3 is TGTGCCAGCAGCCACCGCGGCGGGGACTACGAGCAGTACTTC. This encodes CASSHRGGDYEQYF. V usage is TRBV3-1 (or the pseudogene TRBV3-2) and J usage is TRBJ2-7, with D perhaps TRBD2 (6 bases). This CDR3 is 14 amino acids long. Germline CDR1 reads LGHDT; CDR2 reads YNNKEL (reference sequence). V was trimmed by 3 bases and J by 3 bases, leaving 12 bases between them.

The CDR3 is CAIIKQGFTEAFF. Here the CDR3 DNA reads TGTGCCATCATCAAACAGGGGTTCACTGAAGCTTTCTTT. The chain combines TRBV10-3 with TRBJ1-1; 7 bases map to TRBD1. The V and J ends lost 7 bases and 4 bases, in that order; junction bases with no gene match: 6. This CDR3 contains 13 residues. The germline gives CDR1 ENHRY, CDR2 SYGVKD.

The chain is built from TRBV5-1 and TRBJ2-1; 9 bases map to TRBD2. The V gene's germline CDR1 is SGHRS and CDR2 YFSETQ. CDR3 length equals 15 residues. J gave up 6 bases and V 0 bases, and 4 bases lay outside the gene matches. The CDR3 DNA follows: TGCGCCAGCAGCTTGGGGGTAGCGGGAGCCAATGAGCAGTTCTTC. This translates into CASSLGVAGANEQFF.

This chain connects TRBV7-2 to TRBJ2-7; 11 bases line up with TRBD2. V shed 1 base and J 0 bases; nucleotides not matched to a gene: 8. The CDR3 totals 18 residues. CDR1 and CDR2 from the germline V gene are SGHTA and FQGNSA. For the CDR3, the DNA is TGTGCCAGCAGCTTAGTTGGACTAGCGGGCGCAAACTCCTACGAGCAGTACTTC. Translated, it gives CASSLVGLAGANSYEQYF.

This clone was counted a single time. The chain combines TRBV25-1 with TRBJ2-2, with 13 positions matching TRBD2. There are 17 residues in the CDR3. The ends lost 6 bases at V and 4 bases at J; junction bases unmatched: 8. Germline V gene sequence: CDR1 MGHDK, CDR2 SYGVNS. The DNA for the CDR3 is TGTGCCAGCAGACAAACCGGGACTAGCGGGGTCACCGGGGAGCTGTTTTTT. This sequence encodes CASRQTGTSGVTGELFF.

The chain combines TRBV18 with TRBJ1-2; D remains ambiguous. Trimming took 2 bases from V and 0 from J, leaving 16 bases between them. The CDR3 runs to 17 residues. Germline V CDR1 and CDR2: KGHSH, LQKENI. The CDR3 nucleotides read TGTGCCAGCTCACCAATTGTCCAGGAATATGCTAACTATGGCTACACCTTC. Amino acids: CASSPIVQEYANYGYTF.

This clone was counted once. The rearrangement uses TRBV6-1 and TRBJ2-1; 7 bases fit TRBD2. The CDR3 runs 13 residues. The V and J ends lost 6 bases and 9 bases, in that order; junction bases with no gene match: 8. CDR1 and CDR2 (germline): MNHNS, SASEGT. The CDR3 loop reads CASRPRESREQFF. CDR3 sequence (DNA): TGTGCCAGCAGACCGCGGGAGAGTCGTGAGCAGTTCTTC.

This chain uses TRBV18 with TRBJ2-4, with a possible D match to TRBD2 (6 bases). Germline-derived CDR1 and CDR2 are KGHSH and LQKENI. CDR3 length equals 14 residues. V lost 5 bases, J lost 11 bases, and 19 bases lay in between. CDR3 residues: CASSSKRDSRVQYF. The CDR3 bases are TGTGCCAGCTCATCAAAACGGGACTCGAGGGTTCAGTACTTC.

The CDR3 sequence: CASSSVPGAEGSPLHF. The CDR3 DNA reads as TGTGCCAGCAGTTCGGTGCCTGGGGCCGAAGGATCACCCCTCCACTTT. The rearrangement uses TRBV6-5 and TRBJ1-6; D perhaps matches TRBD1 (5 bases). With 4 bases removed from V and 10 bases from J, the gap between germline ends came to 20 bases. Germline-derived CDR1 and CDR2 are MNHEY and SVGAGI. The CDR3 contains 16 residues.

CDR3 bases: TGTGCCAGCAGCTTAAATCCGGGAACTGAAGCTTTCTTT. Its protein product is CASSLNPGTEAFF. V usage is TRBV7-2 and J usage is TRBJ1-1, with D unclear. The V gene lost 2 bases and the J gene lost 5 bases, with 9 bases spanning the gap. Per germline, CDR1 SGHTA and CDR2 FQGNSA. The CDR3 is made up of 13 amino acids.

The rearrangement uses TRBV7-8 and TRBJ1-2, with 9 bases that match TRBD1. The CDR3 length is 16 residues. Germline V gene lookup returns CDR1 SGHVS and CDR2 FQNEAQ. The ends lost 3 bases at V and 7 bases at J; junction bases unmatched: 12. The CDR3 region is CASSFRQWDRASGYTF. The CDR3 DNA sequence: TGTGCCAGCAGCTTTCGACAGTGGGACAGGGCTTCTGGCTACACCTTC.

The chain employs TRBV19 and TRBJ2-2; no definite D call. Between the trimmed V and J ends, which lost 0 bases and 7 bases, there was a span of 12 bases. This CDR3 is built from 15 residues. The V gene's germline CDR1 is LNHDA and CDR2 SQIVND (reference sequence). CDR3 sequence (DNA): TGTGCCAGTAGTATAGAGGTACTTTCGGGCGGGGAGCTGTTTTTT. Its translation is CASSIEVLSGGELFF.

As DNA, the CDR3 is TGTGCCAGCAGCTCAGGACTAGCGGGAGGGTCCTACAATGAGCAGTTCTTC. Its protein product is CASSSGLAGGSYNEQFF. The rearrangement uses TRBV7-8 and TRBJ2-1; 15 bases map to TRBD2. Germline V CDR1 and CDR2: SGHVS, FQNEAQ. The CDR3 sequence is 17 residues long. V was clipped by 4 bases and J by 1 base; unmatched bases: 2. Full variable domain (remainder filled in from reference TRBV7-8 and TRBJ2-1): GAGVSQSPRYKVAKRGQDVALRCDPISGHVSLFWYQQALGQGPEFLTYFQNEAQLDKSGLPSDRFFAERPEGSVSTLKIQRTQQEDSAVYLCASSSGLAGGSYNEQFFGPGTRLTVL.

V is TRBV7-8 and J is TRBJ1-5; possible D gene TRBD1, 5 bases. The CDR3 is made up of 16 amino acids. Per germline, CDR1 SGHVS and CDR2 FQNEAQ. V gave up 5 bases and J gave up 6 bases, with 20 bases separating them. The CDR3 spells CASSPFLGQGRQPQHF. CDR3 nucleotides: TGTGCCAGCAGCCCCTTTCTAGGGCAGGGCCGTCAGCCCCAGCATTTT.